A selection of T cell receptor beta chains follows, all from one sample in a study of cytomegalovirus exposure and HLA in healthy donors. Libraries were prepared by immunoSEQ multiplex PCR; TCRdb keeps only in-frame clonotypes and omits some of them. Seen here are over 150,000 clones, about four fifths observed once, and the top ten hold less than 8.5%. Sequenced: PBMCs. Receptor source: a man aged 30 to 45 in good health and CMV-seropositive. Both conserved end residues are part of each CDR3. Fields, in order: V gene, J gene, CDR3 protein.

TRBV4-3	TRBJ2-7	CASSQEAGQGAREQYF
TRBV14	TRBJ1-1	CASGQSMNTEAFF
TRBV5-1	TRBJ2-1	CASSPTPGTGGNNEQFF
TRBV9	TRBJ2-7	CASSVGTGVAYEQYF
TRBV12-5	TRBJ1-5	CASGSPDRPGQPQHF
TRBV6-5	TRBJ2-2	CASRGAGVGAGELFF
TRBV6-1	TRBJ2-7	CASSESLDRGYEQYF
TRBV7-9	TRBJ1-1	CSSSLRAFF
TRBV19	TRBJ1-1	CASSIDGRNTEAFF
TRBV4-1	TRBJ1-5	CASSPSLGGFNQPQHF
TRBV5-1	TRBJ2-1	CASSLGGREEQFF
TRBV6-5	TRBJ2-5	CASSLRGARGETQYF
TRBV5-1	TRBJ1-1	CASSLQSGGEAFF
TRBV5-1	TRBJ2-1	CASSGGLAVNNEQFF
TRBV7-9	TRBJ1-2	CASSPSLVGYTF
TRBV25-1	TRBJ1-6	CASSEPGHNSPLHF
TRBV11-2	TRBJ2-7	CASTPGYEQYF
TRBV19	TRBJ1-3	CASSIRGNTIYF
TRBV6-5	TRBJ2-1	CASSYEGGGLYNEQFF
TRBV28	TRBJ1-2	CASSPRTGTNYGYTF
TRBV19	TRBJ2-7	CASSKGTSGNYEQYF
TRBV2	TRBJ1-2	CASSPGQRYGYTF
TRBV12-5	TRBJ2-1	CASGAAGGNEQFF
TRBV15	TRBJ2-3	CATSRGPADTQYF
TRBV5-4	TRBJ1-1	CASAAGTGNTEAFF